Listed here is a single T cell receptor beta chain. The antigen it binds to is not known. No per-base quality is available; no much larger clone lies one base away. Library generation was performed with the immunoSEQ multiplex PCR assay. TCRdb's version of the immuneACCESS table is confined to in-frame rearrangements and falls short of the full clone set. An unresolved V gene accounts for under half of the shortfall where checked; the remainder is of unknown origin. The sample table lists some 250,000 clones, roughly 82% of them with a count of one. The ten largest clones capture approximately 12% of the sample. This entry comes from a study of control samples from healthy donors and cancer patients (dated by TCRdb to 2020 to 2021). The sequence derives from a woman aged 60-75 years with lung cancer. Source material: PBMCs.

Here the CDR3 is given as CASTTGGTVNIQYF. The DNA sequence is TGTGCCAGCACCACTGGCGGGACGGTAAACATTCAGTACTTC. The rearranged segments are TRBV28 and TRBJ2-4; TRBD2 is perhaps the D gene, given 6 matching bases. Reading the germline V gene gives CDR1 MDHEN and CDR2 SYDVKM. The CDR3 numbers 14 residues from cysteine through phenylalanine. Just CDR3 DNA is preserved here, 42 bases in frame from base 1. The germline ends are 16 bases apart after V is trimmed by 7 bases and J by 6 bases.